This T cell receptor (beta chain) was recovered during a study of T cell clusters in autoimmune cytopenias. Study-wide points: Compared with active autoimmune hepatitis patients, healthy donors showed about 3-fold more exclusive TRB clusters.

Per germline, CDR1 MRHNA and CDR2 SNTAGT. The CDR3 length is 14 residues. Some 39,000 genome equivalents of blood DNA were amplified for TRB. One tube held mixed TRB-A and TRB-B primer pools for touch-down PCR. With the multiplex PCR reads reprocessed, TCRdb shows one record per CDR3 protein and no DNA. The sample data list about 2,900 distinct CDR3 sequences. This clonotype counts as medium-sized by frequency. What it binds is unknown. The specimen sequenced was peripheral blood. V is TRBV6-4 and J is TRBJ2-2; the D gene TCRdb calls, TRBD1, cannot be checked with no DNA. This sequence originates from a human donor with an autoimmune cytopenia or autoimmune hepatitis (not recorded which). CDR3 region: CATRQGAEAGELFF.